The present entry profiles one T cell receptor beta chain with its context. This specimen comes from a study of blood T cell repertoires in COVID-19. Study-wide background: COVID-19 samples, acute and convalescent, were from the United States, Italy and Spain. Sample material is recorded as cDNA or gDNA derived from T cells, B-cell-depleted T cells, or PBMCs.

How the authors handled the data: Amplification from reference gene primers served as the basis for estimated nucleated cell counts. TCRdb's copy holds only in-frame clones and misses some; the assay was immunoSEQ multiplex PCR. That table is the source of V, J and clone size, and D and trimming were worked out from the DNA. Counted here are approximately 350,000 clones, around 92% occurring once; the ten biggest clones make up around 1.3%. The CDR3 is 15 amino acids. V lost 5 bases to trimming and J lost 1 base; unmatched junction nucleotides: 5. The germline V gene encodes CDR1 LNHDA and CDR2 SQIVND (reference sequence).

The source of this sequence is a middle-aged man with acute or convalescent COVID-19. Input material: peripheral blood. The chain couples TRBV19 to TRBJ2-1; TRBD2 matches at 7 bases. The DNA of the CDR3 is TGTGCCAGTAGTCAGGTCGGGGGGTCCTACAATGAGCAGTTCTTC. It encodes CASSQVGGSYNEQFF.